This TCR beta chain was documented in a study of shared clonotypes between healthy human individuals. Points from the study as a whole: The genetic and exposure-history diversity represented was limited by few donors.

The ends were cut back, 6 bases at V and 7 bases at J, with 18 bases in the middle. Per the germline V gene, CDR1 is KGHSH and CDR2 is LQKENI. The CDR3 spans 14 residues. This table comes from immunoSEQ multiplex PCR, and its TCRdb copy is limited to in-frame clones, with some not included. The sample holds about 1.5 million clones, about 98% seen once. This clone appeared a single time. What it recognizes is unknown. The chain recombines TRBV18 with TRBJ2-5, with D possibly being TRBD1 or TRBD2 (5 bases each). The TCR comes from a man younger than 45 in good health. Sequencing used naive CD4+ T cells sorted from blood. The subset: CD45RA+ positively selected. The CDR3, as DNA: TGTGCCAGCTCCCTCTCCGGGGCTGAAGCGACCCAGTACTTC. This encodes CASSLSGAEATQYF.